The present T cell receptor (beta chain) was sequenced within a study of cytomegalovirus exposure and HLA in healthy donors. Study overall: One earlier analysis, a look at 180 million or so T cells, found approximately 120 million unique TCR beta sequences.

The J segment lost 6 bases and the V segment lost 6 bases, leaving 12 bases of the junction unmatched. CDR3 length: 16 amino acids. The PCR employed 60 Vbeta primers together with 13 Jbeta primers. As processed by the authors: Roughly 80 million unique TCR beta chains, 8.5 million to 14 million shared, were counted in a later analysis. Profiled with immunoSEQ multiplex PCR; TCRdb holds only in-frame clones, not every one. V, J and clone size reflect that table, while D and trimming were determined from the DNA. The sample includes 35,000 to 50,000 clones, roughly 60% seen only once; the top ten take roughly 8.9%. Note on this clone: Its specificity is unknown.

General study results and limits: V segments that were indistinguishable, TRBV6-2 and TRBV6-3 among them, were omitted from analysis.

Sequencing used PBMCs. This clonotype was obtained from a human donor in good health. V and J are TRBV23-1 and TRBJ2-2; 8 bases are shared with TRBD2. TRBV23-1 is sorted into the ORF group, with uncertain function. This chain's CDR3 is CASRDREKRESGELFF. The CDR3 nucleotides are TGCGCCAGCAGGGACAGAGAGAAGCGGGAGTCCGGGGAGCTGTTTTTT.